One and the same sample provided the 19 T cell receptor beta chains below, sequenced in a study of T-cell memory formation after mild COVID-19 (dated by TCRdb to the early 2020s). The library was obtained by 5' RACE. Sequencing used an Illumina NovaSeq 6000. Using fastp trimming at Q25 and MiXCR clonotype assembly, TCRdb reanalyzed the public sequencing data and kept in-frame beta chains. Merged by CDR3 protein, the rows form single entries marked with the most common genes and DNA. This sample gives around 200,000 distinct CDR3 sequences in total; 27% of them show up just once. The ten top clones hold roughly an eighth of the sample. Sequencing was done on a sample of PBMCs or a T cell subset sorted from them (not recorded which). These receptors were obtained from an adult woman who had mild COVID-19 (a few samples of this study predate the infection). The sample titles of this study are shuffled in the database, so cell type and time point are left out; the donor was told from shared clones.

This clonotype was seen ten or more times. Compared with germline, one end of the junction differs, possibly owing to a read error. V gene TRBV10-3 combines with J gene TRBJ1-1; 10 nucleotides align to TRBD1. The length of the CDR3 is 13 residues. CDR1 and CDR2 from the germline V gene are ENHRY and SYGVKD. The CDR3 loop reads CAIRRQGASEVDF. In nucleotides, the CDR3 is TGTGCCATCAGACGACAGGGGGCCTCAGAAGTTGATTTT.

This clonotype was counted a few times. The gene calls are TRBV7-3 and TRBJ2-2; 8 bases align to TRBD2. J was trimmed by 4 bases and V by 2 bases; bases with no gene match: 12. The CDR3 length is 18 residues. Germline assignment: CDR1 SGHTA and CDR2 FQGTGA. Written as DNA, the CDR3 is TGTGCCAGCAGCTTAGGCTTTTTGCGGGGGGCCACCACCGGGGAGCTGTTTTTT. It specifies CASSLGFLRGATTGELFF.

J is TRBJ1-1 and V is TRBV29-1; 8 bases match TRBD1. The J segment lost 10 bases and the V segment lost 6 bases, leaving 10 bases of the junction unmatched. The CDR3 is 12 amino acids. Germline values: CDR1 SQVTM, CDR2 ANQGSEA. The CDR3 nucleotides are TGCAGCGTCGGGACAGGTGGAGGTGGAGCTTTCTTT. Amino acids: CSVGTGGGGAFF. Combining the CDR3 with reference TRBV29-1 and TRBJ1-1 gives the whole variable domain SAVISQKPSRDICQRGTSLTIQCQVDSQVTMMFWYRQQPGQSLTLIATANQGSEATYESGFVIDKFPISRPNLTFSTLTVSNMSPEDSSIYLCSVGTGGGGAFFGQGTRLTVV.

Only a few counts were recorded for this clonotype. This chain uses TRBV5-1 with TRBJ2-2; 9 bases align to TRBD1. V lost 2 bases, J lost 4 bases, and 18 bases stayed unmatched. The CDR3 extends over 20 amino acids. The germline gives CDR1 SGHRS, CDR2 YFSETQ. The CDR3 nucleotides read TGCGCCAGCAGCTTAAACCGGGACAGGGAGTTTGCGGCGAGCACCGGGGAGCTGTTTTTT. Translated: CASSLNRDREFAASTGELFF. The entire variable domain, with the rest obtained from reference TRBV5-1 and TRBJ2-2, is as follows: KAGVTQTPRYLIKTRGQQVTLSCSPISGHRSVSWYQQTPGQGLQFLFEYFSETQRNKGNFPGRFSGRQFSNSRSEMNVSTLELGDSALYLCASSLNRDREFAASTGELFFGEGSRLTVL.

This clonotype was observed a handful of times. This rearrangement joins TRBV15 to TRBJ2-5; 7 bases map to TRBD2. V dropped 0 bases and J dropped 7; count of bases not matched to a gene: 8. Germline CDR1 LNHNV, CDR2 YYDKDF (reference sequence). This CDR3 has 15 residues. CDR3 nucleotides: TGTGCCACCAGCAGAGATCGGGGAGGGAGGGTGACCCAGTACTTC. Translation: CATSRDRGGRVTQYF.

V gene TRBV20-1 combines with J gene TRBJ2-4; D is uncertain. Per the germline V gene, CDR1 is DFQATT and CDR2 is SNEGSKA (reference sequence). CDR3 size: 15 residues. Trimming shortened V by 5 bases and J by 1 base, and 15 bases separated the two germline ends. The CDR3 spells CSAERPDAAKNIQYF. The CDR3 DNA reads as TGCAGTGCTGAAAGACCCGACGCGGCCAAAAACATTCAGTACTTC.

The table lists this clonotype with a few counts. The chain couples TRBV14 to TRBJ2-1, with D possibly called TRBD1 or TRBD2 (6 bases each). The germline gives CDR1 SGHDN, CDR2 FVKESK. Trimming left V 0 bases short and J 6 bases short, with 18 bases between. The CDR3 consists of 17 residues. The CDR3: CASSQDRAGDFRNEQFF. The CDR3 DNA reads as TGTGCCAGCAGCCAAGATAGGGCAGGGGACTTTCGCAATGAGCAGTTCTTC. The full variable domain, its missing parts supplied by reference TRBV14 and TRBJ2-1, is EAGVTQFPSHSVIEKGQTVTLRCDPISGHDNLYWYRRVMGKEIKFLLHFVKESKQDESGMPNNRFLAERTGGTYSTLKVQPAELEDSGVYFCASSQDRAGDFRNEQFFGPGTRLTVL.

The chain carries TRBV6-1 and TRBJ2-5; D not certain. This CDR3 spans 12 amino acids. Trimming shortened V by 2 bases and J by 7 bases, and 8 bases separated the two germline ends. In germline, CDR1 is MNHNS, CDR2 SASEGT. The CDR3 DNA reads TGTGCCAGCAGTGAACTTGCGAGGACCCAGTACTTC. Its protein is CASSELARTQYF.

The V gene is TRBV12-3 or TRBV12-4, the J gene TRBJ2-1; no clear D. There are 12 residues in the CDR3. The germline V and J ends were trimmed by 6 bases and 7 bases, with 10 bases remaining between them. CDR3 bases: TGTGCCAGCAGCTCCCTAGGAAATGAGCAGTTCTTC. Translating gives CASSSLGNEQFF.

CDR3 DNA: TGCAGTGCTTCCCCCGGGGGGGCTAGGGAGACCCAGTACTTC. Translating it yields CSASPGGARETQYF. This chain connects TRBV20-1 to TRBJ2-5, with 8 bases matching TRBD2. Germline CDR1 and CDR2: DFQATT and SNEGSKA (reference sequence). This CDR3 has 14 residues. Germline trimming cut 5 bases from V and 5 bases from J; bases unmatched to any gene: 10.

The chain recombines TRBV7-3 with TRBJ2-6; D possibly matches TRBD1 or TRBD2 (6 bases each). Germline CDR1 is SGHTA and CDR2 is FQGTGA. V dropped 6 bases and J dropped 1 base, with 16 bases sitting between them. The CDR3 consists of 17 residues. CDR3 protein: CASRLSGALSGANVLTF. Written as DNA, the CDR3 is TGTGCCAGCAGATTATCGGGGGCGCTTTCTGGGGCCAACGTCCTGACTTTC.

The chain has TRBV19 and TRBJ1-2; possible D gene TRBD1, 6 bases. V lost 8 bases and J lost 4, with 20 bases in between. The CDR3 runs 15 residues. From germline, CDR1 is LNHDA and CDR2 SQIVND (reference sequence). CDR3 DNA: TGTGCCAGTGTACCTTACAAGACAGGAATCTATGGCTACACCTTC. It codes for CASVPYKTGIYGYTF.

This clonotype was seen more than once but under ten times. This chain connects TRBV7-9 to TRBJ2-1, with 9 nucleotides matching TRBD2. The junction had 13 bases not matched to a gene; V was cut back by 8 bases and J by 8 bases. Germline CDR1 and CDR2: SEHNR and FQNEAQ (reference sequence). The CDR3 contains 15 residues. The CDR3 bases are TGTGCCAGCCAATGGGGCGGGAGGGAGTTCGATGAGCAGTTCTTC. Its translation is CASQWGGREFDEQFF.

This chain connects TRBV7-9 to TRBJ2-1; 10 bases are a match to TRBD2. Trimming cost V 0 bases and J 10 bases; bases outside gene matches: 12. The CDR3 runs 17 residues. Per germline, CDR1 SEHNR and CDR2 FQNEAQ (reference sequence). The CDR3 is CASSLARGGLAEGEQFF. In nucleotides, the CDR3 is TGTGCCAGCAGCTTAGCGCGGGGAGGACTAGCGGAAGGGGAGCAGTTCTTC.

The chain has TRBV3-1 and TRBJ2-2, with TRBD2 matching over 8 bases. V lost 0 bases to trimming and J lost 4 bases; unmatched junction nucleotides: 7. The CDR3 has 17 amino acids. The germline V gene has CDR1 LGHDT and CDR2 YNNKEL (reference sequence). CDR3 nucleotide sequence: TGTGCCAGCAGCCAAGATGTCGAGCGGGAGATCACCGGGGAGCTGTTTTTT. It translates to CASSQDVEREITGELFF.

The chain links TRBV10-2 to TRBJ1-2; D uncertain. The CDR3 consists of 14 residues. The germline V gene has CDR1 WSHSY and CDR2 SAAADI. Trimming took off 2 bases at V and 4 bases at J, with 11 bases between the two ends. CDR3 in amino acids: CASSEDGSFYGYTF. The CDR3 region has the DNA TGCGCCAGCAGTGAGGACGGGTCCTTCTATGGCTACACCTTC.

This clonotype was seen more than once but under ten times. The rearrangement links TRBV11-3 to TRBJ1-2, with TRBD1 identical over 8 bases. Germline assignment: CDR1 SGHNT and CDR2 YENEEA. The ends lost 4 bases at V and 4 bases at J; junction bases unmatched: 5. The CDR3 contains 14 residues. CDR3 region: CASSSRDRPYGYTF. The CDR3, as DNA: TGTGCCAGCAGCTCCCGGGACAGGCCCTATGGCTACACCTTC.

This clonotype showed up just once. The chain recombines TRBV5-6 with TRBJ1-5; TRBD1 matches 7 bases. CDR1 and CDR2 (germline): SGHDT, YYEEEE. CDR3 length equals 15 residues. V lost 4 bases to trimming and J lost 2 bases; unmatched junction nucleotides: 6. The CDR3 sequence: CASSPAGQGNQPQHF. The CDR3 bases are TGTGCCAGCAGCCCTGCAGGACAGGGCAATCAGCCCCAGCATTTT.

The chain uses TRBV5-1 and TRBJ2-7; 10 bases align to TRBD2. CDR3 length: 17 amino acids. CDR1 SGHRS and CDR2 YFSETQ come from the germline V gene. The trim removed 4 bases at V and 2 bases at J, leaving 12 bases unmatched. In nucleotides, the CDR3 is TGCGCCAGCAGCGGATTACCGGGACTAGCGATAACCTACGAGCAGTACTTC. Residues: CASSGLPGLAITYEQYF. Full variable domain (missing parts from reference TRBV5-1 and TRBJ2-7): KAGVTQTPRYLIKTRGQQVTLSCSPISGHRSVSWYQQTPGQGLQFLFEYFSETQRNKGNFPGRFSGRQFSNSRSEMNVSTLELGDSALYLCASSGLPGLAITYEQYFGPGTRLTVT.